The rows below give T cell receptor beta chains drawn from one sample of a study of Ad26.COV2.S vaccination and SARS-CoV-2 variants. TCRdb's table, derived via immunoSEQ multiplex PCR, lists solely in-frame clones and lacks some. This sample carries 350,000 to 550,000 clones, roughly 89% of them seen once, and the ten largest clones take about 2.7%. The specimen comprised peripheral blood, sampled in a trial of Ad26.COV2.S vaccine versus placebo. The source is a person aged 18-65 years who received the Ad26.COV2.S COVID-19 vaccine or a placebo. Each CDR3 is given with its conserved first and last residue. The order of the fields is clone size, V gene, J gene, D gene, CDR3 DNA, CDR3 protein. The D gene is left open where the match is weak. Size is stated for part of the rows, as once, few or many counts, or as a class when the clone is expanded.

abundance: -; v_gene: TRBV2; j_gene: TRBJ1-5; d_gene: -; CDR3nt: TGTGCCAGCAGTGAGGCCACTCCGGGTGGGCCCCAGCATTTT; CDR3aa: CASSEATPGGPQHF
abundance: once; v_gene: TRBV23-1; j_gene: TRBJ2-7; d_gene: -; CDR3nt: TGCGCCAGCAGTCAATCCGGACTACAGCAGTACTTC; CDR3aa: CASSQSGLQQYF
abundance: once; v_gene: TRBV29-1; j_gene: TRBJ2-1; d_gene: -; CDR3nt: TGCAGCGCACAGCGGGACAGTTCCTACAATGAGCAGTTCTTC; CDR3aa: CSAQRDSSYNEQFF
abundance: -; v_gene: TRBV7-3; j_gene: TRBJ1-2; d_gene: TRBD1; CDR3nt: TGTGCCAGCAGTCTAACAGGGGGCTATGGCTACACCTTC; CDR3aa: CASSLTGGYGYTF
abundance: -; v_gene: TRBV6-2/TRBV6-3; j_gene: TRBJ2-7; d_gene: -; CDR3nt: TGTGCCAGCAGCCCGGCGCGTTCGACCGGCGAGCAGTACTTC; CDR3aa: CASSPARSTGEQYF
abundance: -; v_gene: TRBV27; j_gene: TRBJ2-1; d_gene: TRBD1; CDR3nt: TGTGCCAGCAGTTTTACTCGGGACAGGCGAAATGAGCAGTTCTTC; CDR3aa: CASSFTRDRRNEQFF
abundance: -; v_gene: TRBV30; j_gene: TRBJ2-3; d_gene: -; CDR3nt: TGTGCCTGGAGTTTGACGGTTCCAGATACGCAGTATTTT; CDR3aa: CAWSLTVPDTQYF
abundance: -; v_gene: TRBV4-3; j_gene: TRBJ1-5; d_gene: -; CDR3nt: TGCGCCAGCAGCCAAAATACTTACAATCAGCCCCAGCATTTT; CDR3aa: CASSQNTYNQPQHF
abundance: -; v_gene: TRBV9; j_gene: TRBJ2-3; d_gene: TRBD2; CDR3nt: TGTGCCAGCAGCGTAGCTCGAGCGGGAGGTAGGACAGATACGCAGTATTTT; CDR3aa: CASSVARAGGRTDTQYF
abundance: few; v_gene: TRBV28; j_gene: TRBJ1-5; d_gene: TRBD1; CDR3nt: TGTGCCAGCAGCTCGGGACAGGGCAATCAGCCCCAGCATTTT; CDR3aa: CASSSGQGNQPQHF
abundance: -; v_gene: TRBV19; j_gene: TRBJ2-3; d_gene: -; CDR3nt: TGTGCCAGTACTGGTGGGAGGACCACTAGCACAGATACGCAGTATTTT; CDR3aa: CASTGGRTTSTDTQYF
abundance: -; v_gene: TRBV19; j_gene: TRBJ2-1; d_gene: -; CDR3nt: TGTGCCAGTAGCCTGGGGACACGAAAAATCTACAATGAGCAGTTCTTC; CDR3aa: CASSLGTRKIYNEQFF
abundance: -; v_gene: TRBV5-6; j_gene: TRBJ1-1; d_gene: -; CDR3nt: TGTGCCAGCAGCCTGACAGGAGGCACTGAAGCTTTCTTT; CDR3aa: CASSLTGGTEAFF
abundance: -; v_gene: TRBV3-1/TRBV3-2; j_gene: TRBJ2-7; d_gene: TRBD2; CDR3nt: TGTGCCAGCAGCCTGTACTGGGCAGCGGGGGGACACGAGCAGTACTTC; CDR3aa: CASSLYWAAGGHEQYF
abundance: -; v_gene: TRBV5-1; j_gene: TRBJ2-3; d_gene: -; CDR3nt: TGCGCCAGCAGCTTGGGGCTAGGGGGGGCCGCAGATACGCAGTATTTT; CDR3aa: CASSLGLGGAADTQYF
abundance: -; v_gene: TRBV7-2; j_gene: TRBJ1-3; d_gene: -; CDR3nt: TGTGCCAGCAGCTTAGTTAGGACAGCGGCTGGAAACACCATATATTTT; CDR3aa: CASSLVRTAAGNTIYF
abundance: -; v_gene: TRBV7-2; j_gene: TRBJ1-2; d_gene: -; CDR3nt: TGTGCCAGCAGCCTACCCAGTCGGGGGGTGGGGTACTATGGCTACACCTTC; CDR3aa: CASSLPSRGVGYYGYTF
abundance: few; v_gene: TRBV18; j_gene: TRBJ2-1; d_gene: -; CDR3nt: TGTGCCAGCTCACTTGTCTCGGGTCTCAATGAGCAGTTCTTC; CDR3aa: CASSLVSGLNEQFF
abundance: -; v_gene: TRBV5-1; j_gene: TRBJ2-5; d_gene: TRBD2; CDR3nt: TGCGCCAGCAGCCTTTGGACTAGCGGGGGGCCGCAAGAGACCCAGTACTTC; CDR3aa: CASSLWTSGGPQETQYF
abundance: -; v_gene: TRBV24-1; j_gene: TRBJ2-1; d_gene: -; CDR3nt: TGTGCCACCAGTGACCCCCCGATGGGCGAGCAGTTCTTC; CDR3aa: CATSDPPMGEQFF
abundance: -; v_gene: TRBV5-4; j_gene: TRBJ2-7; d_gene: TRBD1; CDR3nt: TGTGCCAGCAGCAGAGGAACCGGGACAGGGACCTACGAGCAGTACTTC; CDR3aa: CASSRGTGTGTYEQYF
abundance: once; v_gene: TRBV6-2/TRBV6-3; j_gene: TRBJ2-2; d_gene: -; CDR3nt: TGTGCCAGCAGGCCTGGAGGGACCGGGGAGCTGTTTTTT; CDR3aa: CASRPGGTGELFF
abundance: once; v_gene: TRBV7-8; j_gene: TRBJ1-6; d_gene: TRBD1; CDR3nt: TGTGCCAGCAGCTTAAGGACAGGGCGAGGTTCACCCCTCCACTTT; CDR3aa: CASSLRTGRGSPLHF
abundance: -; v_gene: TRBV5-6; j_gene: TRBJ1-3; d_gene: -; CDR3nt: TGTGCCAGCAGCTCAGTGTCTGGAAACACCATATATTTT; CDR3aa: CASSSVSGNTIYF
abundance: -; v_gene: TRBV7-2; j_gene: TRBJ1-1; d_gene: -; CDR3nt: TGTGCCAGCAGCTTATTGCAGGGGTACACTGAAGCTTTCTTT; CDR3aa: CASSLLQGYTEAFF
abundance: -; v_gene: TRBV5-6; j_gene: TRBJ2-3; d_gene: -; CDR3nt: TGTGCCAGCAGCCCGGGGGCAAGGGAAACGCAGTATTTT; CDR3aa: CASSPGARETQYF